The 30 T cell receptor beta chains presented below share a single source sample, sequenced in a study of cytomegalovirus exposure and HLA in healthy donors. The PCR contained 60 Vbeta and 13 Jbeta primers. Measured with immunoSEQ multiplex PCR; TCRdb has only the in-frame clones, and not every one. The profile shows about 140,000 clones, around 90% of them singletons. Sequences were obtained from PBMCs. The source of these receptors is a woman in her forties in good health and CMV-seronegative.

The chain is built from TRBV4-2 and TRBJ2-3; 10 bases agree with TRBD1. Germline V gene data show CDR1 as LGHNA and CDR2 as YNFKEQ. V lost 4 bases, J lost 0 bases, and 4 bases stayed unmatched. CDR3 length equals 16 residues. The chain's CDR3 is CASSRGQGTSTDTQYF. The CDR3 coding sequence is TGTGCCAGCAGCCGGGGACAGGGGACTAGCACAGATACGCAGTATTTT.

The V gene is TRBV11-3, the J gene TRBJ2-1, with 7 positions matching TRBD1. V shed 5 bases, J shed 2 bases, and the junction held 6 bases outside the gene matches. The CDR3 contains 15 residues. In germline, CDR1 is SGHNT, CDR2 YENEEA. CDR3 in amino acids: CASSAETGPYNEQFF. In DNA form, the CDR3 reads TGTGCCAGCAGCGCAGAGACAGGGCCCTACAATGAGCAGTTCTTC.

The genes are TRBV6-1 and TRBJ1-5; 7 nucleotides agree with TRBD1. This CDR3 has 17 residues. Looked up from germline, CDR1 is MNHNS and CDR2 is SASEGT. J lost 0 bases, V lost 4 bases, and 9 bases had no gene match. CDR3 region: CASSGGTDSYSNQPQHF. The CDR3 DNA is TGTGCCAGCAGTGGAGGGACAGACTCCTATAGCAATCAGCCCCAGCATTTT.

The chain joins TRBV7-9 to TRBJ1-3; D not resolved. The CDR3 extends over 13 amino acids. V shed 5 bases and J shed 6 bases, with 11 bases lying between them. CDR1 is SEHNR, CDR2 FQNEAQ, per germline (reference sequence). The CDR3 DNA follows: TGTGCCAGCAGCCCCGGGTTTGAAAACACCATATATTTT. It encodes CASSPGFENTIYF.

This chain links TRBV19 with TRBJ2-3; tentatively, D is TRBD2 (6 bases). Germline V lookup: CDR1 LNHDA, CDR2 SQIVND (reference sequence). This CDR3 region has 14 residues. Deletions cut 5 bases from V and 0 bases from J, with 9 bases between. CDR3 nucleotide sequence: TGTGCCAGTAGTTTCCGGGAGAGCACAGATACGCAGTATTTT. Translating gives CASSFRESTDTQYF.

The chain employs TRBV11-3 and TRBJ1-1, with TRBD1 matching 7 bases. The CDR3 is 14 amino acids. CDR1 is SGHNT and CDR2 is YENEEA in the germline V gene. Trimming at V came to 4 bases and at J to 1 base, leaving 3 bases not matched to a gene. This CDR3 is CASSSRTGNTEAFF. DNA for the CDR3: TGTGCCAGCAGCTCTCGGACAGGGAACACTGAAGCTTTCTTT.

The chain joins TRBV27 to TRBJ2-1; D not certain. CDR1 is MNHEY and CDR2 is SMNVEV in the germline V gene (reference sequence). This CDR3 is built from 13 residues. V was cut by 4 bases and J by 4 bases, with 8 bases left in between. DNA of the CDR3: TGTGCCAGCAGTTCTAAACTTTACAATGAGCAGTTCTTC. This gives the protein CASSSKLYNEQFF.

The chain couples TRBV9 to TRBJ2-1; TRBD2 is a possible D gene (5 bases). The ends were cut back, 4 bases at V and 0 bases at J, with 14 bases in the middle. CDR1 is SGDLS and CDR2 is YYNGEE in the germline V gene. The CDR3 runs 16 residues. The CDR3 coding sequence is TGTGCCAGCAGCCCTGGGAGTCCTAGCTCCTACAATGAGCAGTTCTTC. It yields the protein CASSPGSPSSYNEQFF.

V usage is TRBV28 and J usage is TRBJ1-1; tentatively, D is TRBD1 (5 bases). The CDR3 has 12 amino acids. The germline gives CDR1 MDHEN, CDR2 SYDVKM. V lost 6 bases and J 3 bases, leaving 8 bases between the germline ends. In nucleotides, the CDR3 is TGTGCCAGCAGGGGGGGGTACACTGAAGCTTTCTTT. As protein: CASRGGYTEAFF.

The V call is TRBV6-6, the J call TRBJ2-1, with TRBD1 matching over 9 bases. In germline, CDR1 is MNHNY, CDR2 SVGAGI (reference sequence). The V and J ends lost 8 bases and 8 bases, in that order; junction bases with no gene match: 7. The CDR3 has 13 amino acids. CDR3 residues: CASAGTGMHEQFF. The DNA for the CDR3 is TGTGCCAGCGCCGGGACAGGGATGCATGAGCAGTTCTTC.

The chain couples TRBV11-2 to TRBJ2-5; D uncertain. Per germline, CDR1 SGHAT and CDR2 FQNNGV. Trimming cost V 5 bases and J 4 bases, with 5 bases left between them. The CDR3 sequence is 11 residues long. The CDR3, as DNA: TGTGCCAGCAGCCCTGTAGAGACCCAGTACTTC. Translating gives CASSPVETQYF.

This clone has just one count. This chain joins TRBV5-1 and TRBJ1-2; TRBD1 aligns across 11 bases. V gave up 3 bases and J gave up 8 bases; unmatched junction bases: 6. CDR1 and CDR2 (germline): SGHRS, YFSETQ. The CDR3 has 14 amino acids. DNA of the CDR3: TGCGCCAGCAGCTCGGACAGGGGGCTCATAGGCTACACCTTC. It translates to CASSSDRGLIGYTF.

The V and J genes are TRBV27 and TRBJ2-7; the match to TRBD2 covers 7 bases. CDR3 size: 16 residues. V lost 6 bases to trimming and J lost 6 bases; unmatched junction nucleotides: 17. Per the germline V gene, CDR1 is MNHEY and CDR2 is SMNVEV (reference sequence). CDR3 amino acids: CASSSPRGRVGSEQYF. Here the CDR3 DNA reads TGTGCCAGCAGCTCACCACGGGGGAGGGTCGGCTCCGAGCAGTACTTC.

The J gene is TRBJ2-5, the V gene TRBV4-2; 8 positions match TRBD2. Germline CDR1 reads LGHNA; CDR2 reads YNFKEQ. This CDR3 contains 14 residues. V shed 2 bases and J 4 bases; nucleotides not matched to a gene: 3. The CDR3 nucleotides read TGTGCCAGCAGCCAAAGGGCGGGAGGAGAGACCCAGTACTTC. As protein: CASSQRAGGETQYF.

The chain uses TRBV4-2 and TRBJ2-3; 12 bases map to TRBD2. The CDR3 totals 16 residues. Germline values: CDR1 LGHNA, CDR2 YNFKEQ. V was pared by 1 base and J by 8 bases, with 7 bases of the junction left unmatched. CDR3 sequence reads: CASSQVPSGGEGTQYF. The CDR3 DNA reads as TGTGCCAGCAGCCAAGTTCCTAGCGGGGGGGAGGGTACGCAGTATTTT.

This sequence joins TRBV4-2 and TRBJ2-1; 10 positions agree with TRBD2. V lost 4 bases, J lost 3 bases, and 3 bases stayed unmatched. This CDR3 comprises 15 residues. Germline lookup yields CDR1 LGHNA and CDR2 YNFKEQ. The CDR3 DNA is TGTGCCAGCAGCCTCGGGACTAGCGACTACAATGAGCAGTTCTTC. Amino acid sequence: CASSLGTSDYNEQFF.

The rearrangement uses TRBV13 and TRBJ1-1, with D unclear. Trimming cost V 2 bases and J 1 base, with 8 bases left between them. Germline V gene sequence: CDR1 PRHDT, CDR2 FYEKMQ (reference sequence). CDR3 size: 14 residues. Here the CDR3 reads CASSLFRSNTEAFF. The CDR3 DNA is TGTGCCAGCAGCTTATTTCGGTCGAACACTGAAGCTTTCTTT.

The genes are TRBV7-2 and TRBJ1-5, with 10 bases lining up with TRBD1. Per the germline V gene, CDR1 is SGHTA and CDR2 is FQGNSA. CDR3 size: 16 residues. V trimming: 4 bases; J trimming: 1 base; junction bases outside the gene matches: 4. The CDR3 sequence: CASSSTTGGSNQPQHF. The CDR3 DNA sequence: TGTGCCAGCAGCTCGACGACAGGGGGCAGCAATCAGCCCCAGCATTTT.

CDR3 bases: TGTGCCAGCAGCCAACCGGGACTACTCGCGAACACCGGGGAGCTGTTTTTT. Encoded protein: CASSQPGLLANTGELFF. The chain links TRBV4-2 to TRBJ2-2; TRBD2 matches at 7 bases. CDR1 is LGHNA and CDR2 is YNFKEQ in the germline V gene. The V segment lost 2 bases and the J segment 0 bases; nucleotides outside the gene matches: 6. The CDR3 is 17 amino acids.

This chain connects TRBV6-1 to TRBJ2-3, with TRBD1 matching over 7 bases. With V trimmed by 7 bases and J by 0 bases, 4 bases remained unmatched. CDR1 MNHNS and CDR2 SASEGT come from the germline V gene. This CDR3 has 14 amino acids. CDR3 residues: CASIRDRSTDTQYF. As DNA, the CDR3 is TGTGCCAGCATCCGGGACAGAAGCACAGATACGCAGTATTTT.

This clone was seen only once. The chain is built from TRBV9 and TRBJ2-3; D may be TRBD2 (5 bases). Germline V gene data show CDR1 as SGDLS and CDR2 as YYNGEE. CDR3 size: 14 residues. V lost 2 bases and J 6 bases, leaving 13 bases between the germline ends. Here the CDR3 DNA reads TGTGCCAGCAGCGTGGGCGGACTTTGGGATACGCAGTATTTT. This gives the protein CASSVGGLWDTQYF.

The V call is TRBV4-1, the J call TRBJ1-3, with a tentative D call TRBD1 (5 bases). CDR3 length: 17 amino acids. Germline CDR1 is MGHRA and CDR2 is YSYEKL. Between the trimmed V and J ends, which lost 0 bases and 0 bases, there was a span of 12 bases. The CDR3 loop is CASSQEGAGDSGNTIYF. The CDR3, as DNA: TGCGCCAGCAGCCAAGAAGGGGCGGGGGACTCTGGAAACACCATATATTTT.

This chain links TRBV5-1 with TRBJ1-1, with TRBD1 identical over 9 bases. Germline lookup yields CDR1 SGHRS and CDR2 YFSETQ. This CDR3 comprises 15 residues. Trimming took 1 base from V and 5 from J; bases not matched to a gene: 6. CDR3 DNA sequence: TGCGCCAGCAGCTTGTCACAGGGGGCCGGGACTGAAGCTTTCTTT. This encodes CASSLSQGAGTEAFF. Using reference TRBV5-1 and TRBJ1-1 for the parts outside the CDR3, the full variable domain is KAGVTQTPRYLIKTRGQQVTLSCSPISGHRSVSWYQQTPGQGLQFLFEYFSETQRNKGNFPGRFSGRQFSNSRSEMNVSTLELGDSALYLCASSLSQGAGTEAFFGQGTRLTVV.

The rearrangement links TRBV5-4 to TRBJ1-2; maybe TRBD1 (5 bases). With 4 bases removed from V and 0 bases from J, the gap between germline ends came to 16 bases. Germline lookup yields CDR1 SGHNT and CDR2 YYREEE (reference sequence). There are 16 residues in the CDR3. The CDR3 region has the DNA TGTGCCAGCAGCCGGGGGTCGGGGCCTCCTAACTATGGCTACACCTTC. Translating gives CASSRGSGPPNYGYTF.

The chain joins TRBV5-1 to TRBJ2-2; 11 bases align to TRBD2. The V segment lost 7 bases and the J segment 6 bases; nucleotides outside the gene matches: 11. The CDR3 length is 16 residues. Looked up from germline, CDR1 is SGHRS and CDR2 is YFSETQ. The CDR3 bases are TGCGCCAGCCGACCCCGGGTAGCGGGAGGGCCCGGGGAGCTGTTTTTT. Its translation: CASRPRVAGGPGELFF.

This chain uses TRBV27 with TRBJ1-2; D is perhaps TRBD1 (5 bases). The CDR3 has 15 residues. Germline CDR1 MNHEY, CDR2 SMNVEV (reference sequence). V dropped 8 bases and J dropped 3 bases, with 19 bases sitting between them. The CDR3 loop reads CASFPSGTGHYGYTF. The CDR3 DNA is TGTGCCAGCTTCCCGTCGGGGACTGGGCACTATGGCTACACCTTC.

The chain joins TRBV9 to TRBJ2-3; possible D gene TRBD2, 5 bases. This CDR3 region has 15 residues. The germline gives CDR1 SGDLS, CDR2 YYNGEE. Trimming stripped 3 bases from V and 1 base from J, with 12 bases between. The CDR3 here is CASSAPLDGTDTQYF. CDR3 nucleotide sequence: TGTGCCAGCAGCGCCCCACTAGACGGCACAGATACGCAGTATTTT.

This chain links TRBV7-9 with TRBJ2-3; the match to TRBD2 covers 8 bases. V dropped 5 bases and J dropped 5; count of bases not matched to a gene: 12. CDR1 and CDR2 (germline): SEHNR, FQNEAQ (reference sequence). The CDR3 runs to 16 residues. The CDR3 nucleotides are TGTGCCAGCAGCGGCCTCCCTAGCGGGCCACGAGATACGCAGTATTTT. Amino acids: CASSGLPSGPRDTQYF.

The chain carries TRBV2 and TRBJ1-1; 10 bases are shared with TRBD1. This CDR3 spans 15 amino acids. With V trimmed by 6 bases and J by 6 bases, 10 bases remained unmatched. Germline-derived CDR1 and CDR2 are SNHLY and FYNNEI. The CDR3 region has the DNA TGTGCCAGCAGGCAACGACAGGGGGCGAGCGCTGAAGCTTTCTTT. Protein product: CASRQRQGASAEAFF.

This chain uses TRBV2 with TRBJ1-2; D may be TRBD1 (6 bases). Germline-derived CDR1 and CDR2 are SNHLY and FYNNEI. CDR3 length equals 12 residues. V was trimmed by 5 bases and J by 5 bases, leaving 9 bases between them. In nucleotides, the CDR3 is TGTGCCAGCAGTAGGGGGGGATATGGCTACACCTTC. Residues: CASSRGGYGYTF.